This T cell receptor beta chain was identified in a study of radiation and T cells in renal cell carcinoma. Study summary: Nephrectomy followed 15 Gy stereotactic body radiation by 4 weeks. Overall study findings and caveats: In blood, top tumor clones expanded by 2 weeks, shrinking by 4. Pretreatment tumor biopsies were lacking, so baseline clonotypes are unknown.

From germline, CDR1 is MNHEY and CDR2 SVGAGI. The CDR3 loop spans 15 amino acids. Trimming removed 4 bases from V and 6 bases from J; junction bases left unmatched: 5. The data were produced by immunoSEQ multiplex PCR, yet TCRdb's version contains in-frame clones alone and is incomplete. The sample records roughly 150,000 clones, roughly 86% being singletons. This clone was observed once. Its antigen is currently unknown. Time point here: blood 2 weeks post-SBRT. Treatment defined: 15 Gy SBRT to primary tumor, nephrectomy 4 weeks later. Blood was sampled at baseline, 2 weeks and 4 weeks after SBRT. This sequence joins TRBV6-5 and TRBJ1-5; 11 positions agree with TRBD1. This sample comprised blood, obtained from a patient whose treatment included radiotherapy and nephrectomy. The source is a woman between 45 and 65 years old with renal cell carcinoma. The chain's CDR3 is CASSSRTGGSQPQHF. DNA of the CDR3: TGTGCCAGCAGTTCCAGGACAGGGGGCTCTCAGCCCCAGCATTTT.